The entry that follows covers one T cell receptor beta chain sequence. What it binds is unknown. This CDR3 spans 16 amino acids. The V gene end was trimmed by 10 bases and the J gene end by 3 bases; junction bases not matched to a gene: 15. Germline values: CDR1 ENHRY, CDR2 SYGVKD. Profiles of TCR beta VDJ and CDR3 were generated from a genomic DNA template. Using its own MiXCR run on the reads, TCRdb lists one record per CDR3 protein. Of around 170,000 distinct CDR3 sequences in the sample, 40% to 55% were seen once. This sample stems from a study of CD8+CD57+ T cells in acquired aplastic anemia. The overall study: Around 3.5 ug was the average amount of DNA from sorted CD4+ and CD8+ cells.

The sequenced patients had an expansion of CD8+CD57+ cells seen by flow cytometry. Among the patients, all had severe acquired aplastic anemia. At the time of blood sampling, patients had not yet received any therapy. General study results and limits: Significant differences in CD8+ Simpson's diversity were not observed between patients and controls.

This sequence was found in a human donor with aplastic anemia. The sample comprised sorted CD4+, CD8+, or CD8+CD57+ T cells (not recorded which) from PBMCs. The chain recombines TRBV10-3 with TRBJ2-7; 10 positions match TRBD1. CDR3 DNA: TGTGCCACCACTCCCTCCCGGGACAGGGGACTCTACGAGCAGTACTTC. Its protein product is CATTPSRDRGLYEQYF.